Below are 25 T cell receptor beta chains sequenced from a single sample in a study of cytomegalovirus exposure and HLA in healthy donors. PCR was performed using 60 Vbeta and 13 Jbeta primers. The method was immunoSEQ multiplex PCR; TCRdb's version includes in-frame clones alone and lacks a portion of them. The sample gives 55,000 or so clones, more than 75% of which show up once; about 1.5% is in the top ten. The sample was PBMCs. Receptor source: a female donor in good health and CMV-seronegative.

CDR3 sequence (DNA): TGTGCCAGCAATCGGGGGACCGGGAGTCGCGAGCAGTACTTC. This codes for CASNRGTGSREQYF. The chain employs TRBV6-5 and TRBJ2-7, with D possibly matching TRBD2 (6 bases). The CDR3 totals 14 residues. The V gene lost 7 bases and the J gene lost 6 bases, with 19 bases spanning the gap. The germline V gene has CDR1 MNHEY and CDR2 SVGAGI.

The gene calls are TRBV5-1 and TRBJ1-2, with 7 bases matching TRBD1. CDR3 length: 14 residues. Trimming cost V 4 bases and J 3 bases; bases outside gene matches: 6. Germline values: CDR1 SGHRS, CDR2 YFSETQ. CDR3 DNA sequence: TGCGCCAGCAGCCCTACAGGGGCGGACTATGGCTACACCTTC. It encodes CASSPTGADYGYTF.

The J gene is TRBJ2-7, the V gene TRBV6-5; 7 nucleotides match TRBD1. CDR1 is MNHEY and CDR2 is SVGAGI in the germline V gene. After removal of 7 bases from V and 0 bases from J, the junction contained 3 bases not matched to a gene. The CDR3 totals 13 residues. CDR3 coding DNA: TGTGCCAGCAAAGGGGGCCTCTCCTACGAGCAGTACTTC. This gives the protein CASKGGLSYEQYF.

Comments on this clone: The junction does not match germline at one end; this may be a read error. V usage is TRBV30 and J usage is TRBJ1-1; D not resolved. The CDR3 sequence is 12 residues long. CDR1 is GTSNPN, CDR2 SVGIG, per germline (reference sequence). The CDR3 here is CAWSPSGTEASF. As DNA, the CDR3 is TGTGCCTGGAGTCCCTCAGGTACTGAAGCTTCCTTT.

The table lists this clone with a count of one. This sequence joins TRBV5-1 and TRBJ2-7, with TRBD2 as a possible D gene (6 bases). Germline V gene data show CDR1 as SGHRS and CDR2 as YFSETQ. V dropped 6 bases and J dropped 6 bases, with 16 bases sitting between them. CDR3 length: 13 amino acids. CDR3: CASTYVGGGEQYF. CDR3 in DNA: TGCGCCAGCACCTACGTCGGGGGAGGCGAGCAGTACTTC.

J is TRBJ1-1 and V is TRBV6-5; D is ambiguous. Germline CDR1 reads MNHEY; CDR2 reads SVGAGI. The CDR3 has 15 amino acids. The V end was cut by 0 bases, the J end by 1 base, with 9 bases between. CDR3 loop: CASSYSSRSNTEAFF. DNA of the CDR3: TGTGCCAGCAGTTACTCGTCCAGATCGAACACTGAAGCTTTCTTT.

The rearrangement joins TRBV6-6 to TRBJ1-1; 7 bases fit TRBD1. The CDR3 has 15 amino acids. CDR1 and CDR2 (germline): MNHNY, SVGAGI (reference sequence). V was clipped by 7 bases and J by 0 bases; unmatched bases: 8. CDR3 in DNA: TGTGCCAGCATGGGACAGTTGAGATTGAACACTGAAGCTTTCTTT. Translated, it gives CASMGQLRLNTEAFF.

Only a few counts were recorded for this clone. The chain carries TRBV6-1 and TRBJ2-3; 13 nucleotides line up with TRBD2. V was pared by 2 bases and J by 5 bases, with 10 bases of the junction left unmatched. Germline lookup yields CDR1 MNHNS and CDR2 SASEGT. This CDR3 spans 18 amino acids. The CDR3 protein is CASSESRTSGGRGDTQYF. DNA for the CDR3: TGTGCCAGCAGTGAATCCCGGACTAGCGGGGGACGGGGAGATACGCAGTATTTT.

V gene TRBV15 combines with J gene TRBJ2-7, with D uncertain. V dropped 1 base and J dropped 3 bases, with 7 bases sitting between them. This CDR3 contains 13 residues. Germline V gives CDR1 LNHNV, CDR2 YYDKDF (reference sequence). CDR3 residues: CATSRANFYEQYF. The CDR3 region has the DNA TGTGCCACCAGCAGAGCCAACTTCTACGAGCAGTACTTC.

This clone was seen more than once but under ten times. The J gene is TRBJ1-2, the V gene TRBV27, with a possible D match to TRBD1 (6 bases). The CDR3 is 14 amino acids. CDR1 is MNHEY and CDR2 is SMNVEV in the germline V gene (reference sequence). V shed 11 bases and J shed 6 bases, with 22 bases lying between them. The CDR3 here is CAGQGPVSLNGYTF. The CDR3 coding sequence is TGTGCCGGTCAGGGGCCAGTCAGTTTGAATGGCTACACCTTC.

There are a few counts of this clone. V usage is TRBV4-2 and J usage is TRBJ2-3; 13 bases agree with TRBD2. Per the germline V gene, CDR1 is LGHNA and CDR2 is YNFKEQ. Trimming took 0 bases from V and 2 from J; bases not matched to a gene: 2. The CDR3 runs 17 residues. The CDR3 spells CASSQETSGGSTDTQYF. CDR3 in DNA: TGTGCCAGCAGCCAAGAGACTAGCGGGGGGTCCACAGATACGCAGTATTTT.

This clone was observed once. The V gene is TRBV2, the J gene TRBJ2-3; D is unresolved. Trimming left V 3 bases short and J 4 bases short, with 23 bases between. CDR1 is SNHLY and CDR2 is FYNNEI in the germline V gene. The CDR3 consists of 18 residues. CDR3 loop: CASSESPIRKPTPDTQYF. The CDR3 bases are TGTGCCAGCAGTGAGAGTCCCATAAGAAAACCAACCCCAGATACGCAGTATTTT.

The table lists this clone with a count of one. The chain uses TRBV2 and TRBJ2-6; TRBD1 matches at 9 bases. CDR3 size: 16 residues. The trim removed 5 bases at V and 1 base at J, leaving 3 bases unmatched. Germline V gene data show CDR1 as SNHLY and CDR2 as FYNNEI. CDR3 nucleotides: TGTGCCAGCAGTACCGGGACAGGGTCTGGGGCCAACGTCCTGACTTTC. It translates to CASSTGTGSGANVLTF.

The chain employs TRBV4-3 and TRBJ1-4; D gene ambiguous. Trimming pared 0 bases from V and 4 bases from J, leaving 12 bases between. The CDR3 is 16 amino acids. Germline values: CDR1 LGHNA, CDR2 YSLEER. CDR3 DNA: TGCGCCAGCAGCCAAGACGTGGCAGCGATTAATGAAAAACTGTTTTTT. Translating gives CASSQDVAAINEKLFF.

This clone has more than one count but fewer than ten. V and J are TRBV5-1 and TRBJ1-1, with D uncertain. The V end was cut by 3 bases, the J end by 0 bases, with 9 bases between. Germline V lookup: CDR1 SGHRS, CDR2 YFSETQ. This CDR3 spans 14 amino acids. CDR3 coding DNA: TGCGCCAGCAGCTCGGCGGGCATGAACACTGAAGCTTTCTTT. Its translation is CASSSAGMNTEAFF.

This clone was seen only once. The V call is TRBV5-1, the J call TRBJ1-4; maybe TRBD1 (6 bases). CDR1 SGHRS and CDR2 YFSETQ come from the germline V gene. The CDR3 is 15 amino acids. V shed 4 bases and J shed 3 bases, with 13 bases lying between them. This CDR3 is CASSPLTGSNEKLFF. The CDR3 coding sequence is TGCGCCAGCAGCCCCCTGACAGGCTCTAATGAAAAACTGTTTTTT. Combining the CDR3 with reference TRBV5-1 and TRBJ1-4 gives the whole variable domain KAGVTQTPRYLIKTRGQQVTLSCSPISGHRSVSWYQQTPGQGLQFLFEYFSETQRNKGNFPGRFSGRQFSNSRSEMNVSTLELGDSALYLCASSPLTGSNEKLFFGSGTQLSVL.

The chain couples TRBV19 to TRBJ1-1; D perhaps matches TRBD1 (5 bases). The germline V gene encodes CDR1 LNHDA and CDR2 SQIVND (reference sequence). V lost 2 bases and J lost 4, with 20 bases in between. This CDR3 comprises 17 residues. DNA of the CDR3: TGTGCCAGTAGTATAAAGGCTTCGGTTCAGGGTGGCACTGAAGCTTTCTTT. Translating gives CASSIKASVQGGTEAFF.

The gene calls are TRBV27 and TRBJ1-2; TRBD1 might be the D (5 bases). The CDR3 sequence is 14 residues long. The germline gives CDR1 MNHEY, CDR2 SMNVEV (reference sequence). Between the trimmed V and J ends, which lost 5 bases and 3 bases, there was a span of 13 bases. The chain's CDR3 is CASSPSDRDYGYTF. In DNA, the CDR3 is TGTGCCAGCAGTCCCTCCGACAGAGACTATGGCTACACCTTC.

The V call is TRBV12-5, the J call TRBJ2-6; no clear D. Germline V gene sequence: CDR1 LGHNT, CDR2 FRNRAP. V lost 6 bases, J lost 2 bases, and 8 bases lay in between. The CDR3 has 14 residues. The CDR3 bases are TGTGCTAGTGGGGCCACCGCTGGGGCCAACGTCCTGACTTTC. It specifies CASGATAGANVLTF.

The chain couples TRBV7-3 to TRBJ2-3; tentative D call: TRBD2 (6 bases). Trimming cost V 5 bases and J 3 bases, with 12 bases left between them. This CDR3 spans 14 amino acids. Germline V gene lookup returns CDR1 SGHTA and CDR2 FQGTGA. CDR3 amino acids: CASSPMGGTDTQYF. The CDR3 DNA follows: TGTGCCAGCAGCCCTATGGGGGGTACAGATACGCAGTATTTT.

The chain recombines TRBV30 with TRBJ1-4, with D hard to call. The CDR3 sequence is 14 residues long. Trimming removed 6 bases from V and 4 bases from J, with 15 bases in between. The germline CDR1 and CDR2 sequences are GTSNPN and SVGIG (reference sequence). CDR3 sequence reads: CACLSGGFNEKLFF. In DNA, the CDR3 is TGTGCCTGCTTATCAGGCGGGTTTAATGAAAAACTGTTTTTT.

J is TRBJ1-1 and V is TRBV10-2; possibly TRBD1 for D (6 bases). This CDR3 has 13 amino acids. V gave up 4 bases and J gave up 4 bases, with 10 bases separating them. Germline lookup yields CDR1 WSHSY and CDR2 SAAADI. The CDR3 region is CASSGQVITEAFF. For the CDR3, the DNA is TGCGCCAGCAGTGGACAGGTTATCACTGAAGCTTTCTTT.

The gene calls are TRBV5-1 and TRBJ2-2; 7 nucleotides match TRBD1. With 4 bases clipped from V and 5 bases from J, the junction kept 2 bases outside the gene matches. The CDR3 runs 13 residues. Germline loops: CDR1 SGHRS, CDR2 YFSETQ. CDR3 nucleotide sequence: TGCGCCAGCAGCCCACAGGGGACCGGGGAGCTGTTTTTT. This sequence encodes CASSPQGTGELFF.

This sequence joins TRBV19 and TRBJ1-1; TRBD1 matches at 9 bases. This CDR3 is built from 15 residues. J gave up 4 bases and V 6 bases, and 9 bases lay outside the gene matches. Germline assignment: CDR1 LNHDA and CDR2 SQIVND (reference sequence). The CDR3: CASRILGQGSTEAFF. DNA for the CDR3: TGTGCCAGTAGGATCCTAGGACAGGGGTCCACTGAAGCTTTCTTT.

The chain couples TRBV7-9 to TRBJ1-1, with D uncertain. The V end lost 2 bases, the J end lost 8 bases, and 9 bases lay between the germline ends. Germline V gives CDR1 SEHNR, CDR2 FQNEAQ (reference sequence). The CDR3 has 12 amino acids. In nucleotides, the CDR3 is TGTGCCAGCAGCTTAATTGCGACAGAAGCTTTCTTT. Translated, it gives CASSLIATEAFF.